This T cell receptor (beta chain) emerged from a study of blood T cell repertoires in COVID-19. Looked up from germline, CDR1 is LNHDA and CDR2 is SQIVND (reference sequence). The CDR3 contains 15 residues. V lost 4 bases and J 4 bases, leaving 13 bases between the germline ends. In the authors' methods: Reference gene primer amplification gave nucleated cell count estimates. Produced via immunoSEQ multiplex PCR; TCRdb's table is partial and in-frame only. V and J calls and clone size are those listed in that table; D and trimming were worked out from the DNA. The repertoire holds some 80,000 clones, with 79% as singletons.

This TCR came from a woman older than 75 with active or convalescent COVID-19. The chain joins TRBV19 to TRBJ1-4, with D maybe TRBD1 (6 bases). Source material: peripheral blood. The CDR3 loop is CASSRRTAFNEKLFF. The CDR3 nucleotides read TGTGCCAGTAGTAGACGGACAGCCTTTAATGAAAAACTGTTTTTT.